There are a few counts of the clone carrying this T cell receptor (beta chain). Its cognate antigen is unknown. These data are taken from a study of post-analysis software for immune sequencing data. General study points: The normalized Chao1 diversity of multiple sclerosis patients was significantly lower than that of controls. Roughly 5 TRBV segments (TRBV5-6, TRBV5-1 and TRBV20-1 among them) occurred more frequently in patients than in controls. F-measure co-clustering was strong for batch-matched samples.

cDNA libraries for TCR beta contained unique molecular identifiers. Each batch of about 0.9 to 10 million T cells produced 450,000 to 500,000 cDNA molecules. TCRdb called the PCR reads again in MiXCR, with one record for every CDR3 protein. The repertoire consists of about 430,000 distinct CDR3 sequences, with approximately 38% occurring once and the leading ten covering about 7.6%. The ends lost 3 bases at V and 3 bases at J; junction bases unmatched: 29. Germline CDR1 is LNHNV and CDR2 is YYDKDF (reference sequence). The CDR3 has 23 amino acids. The rearrangement links TRBV15 to TRBJ1-2; 9 bases agree with TRBD1. This TCR came from a girl aged 2 to 10 with multiple sclerosis. The sequencing sample was made of blood. The CDR3 nucleotides read TGTGCCACCAGCAGTTCCAAAGGGCCACAAGGGCTAACAGGGGGCGTAAGGTACTATGGCTACACCTTC. This encodes CATSSSKGPQGLTGGVRYYGYTF.